The clone carrying this TCR beta chain was counted a few times. Its target is not known. The data belong to a study of CD8+CD57+ T cells in acquired aplastic anemia. Study background: DNA from sorted CD4+ and CD8+ cells averaged about 3.2 ug. CD4+ cell libraries from healthy donors averaged about 10 million reads. Study findings and constraints: Found in both controls and patients were around 29 CD8+ CDR3 sequences. Patients and controls had CD8+ Simpson's diversity values that were not significantly distinct.

Genomic DNA provided the template from which TCR beta VDJ and CDR3 profiles were obtained. One entry per CDR3 protein results from TCRdb running MiXCR on the reads. The sample records some 180,000 distinct CDR3 sequences, approximately 45% being singletons. With 2 bases clipped from V and 4 bases from J, the junction kept 12 bases outside the gene matches. Germline CDR1 is LGHNT and CDR2 is FRNRAP. The CDR3 contains 19 residues. The chain employs TRBV12-5 and TRBJ2-3; 13 nucleotides match TRBD2. This clonotype was sampled from a human donor in good health. Sequencing input: sorted CD4+, CD8+, or CD8+CD57+ T cells (not recorded which) from PBMCs. The CDR3 region has the DNA TGTGCTAGTGGTTTGATACCGAGAACTAGCGGGAGGGCCGCAGATACGCAGTATTTT. Translation gives CASGLIPRTSGRAADTQYF.